These 13 T cell receptor beta chains originate from one sample sequenced in a study of cytomegalovirus exposure and HLA in healthy donors. 13 Jbeta primers and 60 Vbeta primers were used for the PCR. Sequenced by immunoSEQ multiplex PCR; TCRdb stores in-frame clones only, minus some. This table holds about 70,000 clones, approximately 90% found once. Material for sequencing was PBMCs. The receptors derive from a woman aged 25 to 39 in good health and CMV-seronegative.

The CDR3 sequence: CASTAGGLTDTQYF. The DNA of the CDR3 is TGTGCCAGCACTGCGGGGGGTTTGACAGATACGCAGTATTTT. The rearrangement joins TRBV2 to TRBJ2-3, with 8 bases matching TRBD2. Germline trimming cut 7 bases from V and 3 bases from J; bases unmatched to any gene: 6. The CDR3 runs 14 residues. Germline loops: CDR1 SNHLY, CDR2 FYNNEI.

This chain uses TRBV5-8 with TRBJ1-2; D gene unclear. The germline V gene has CDR1 SGHTS and CDR2 YDEGEE. The CDR3 is 13 amino acids. V dropped 0 bases and J dropped 2 bases, with 5 bases sitting between them. The CDR3 protein is CASSLDRNYGYTF. For the CDR3, the DNA is TGTGCCAGCAGCTTGGATCGGAACTATGGCTACACCTTC.

The chain recombines TRBV19 with TRBJ1-5; a weak D match, TRBD1 (5 bases). V was pared by 4 bases and J by 3 bases, with 13 bases between. CDR3 length equals 15 residues. CDR1 LNHDA and CDR2 SQIVND come from the germline V gene (reference sequence). The CDR3 DNA sequence: TGTGCCAGTAGTACTGGGCCAGGGCCCAATCAGCCCCAGCATTTT. Amino acid sequence: CASSTGPGPNQPQHF.

The chain links TRBV5-1 to TRBJ1-1; 11 bases map to TRBD1. Looked up from germline, CDR1 is SGHRS and CDR2 is YFSETQ. J was trimmed by 0 bases and V by 0 bases; bases with no gene match: 4. The CDR3 length is 17 residues. CDR3 region: CASSLGGTGGVNTEAFF. The CDR3 DNA is TGCGCCAGCAGCTTGGGGGGGACAGGGGGGGTGAACACTGAAGCTTTCTTT.

In this sample, this clone turned up a few times. The chain couples TRBV4-2 to TRBJ2-2; D perhaps matches TRBD2 (5 bases). Germline CDR1 reads LGHNA; CDR2 reads YNFKEQ. Trimming took 7 bases from V and 13 from J, leaving 10 bases between them. This CDR3 region has 10 residues. The CDR3 loop reads CASIGLGLFF. The DNA for the CDR3 is TGTGCCAGCATAGGACTCGGGCTGTTTTTT.

The chain employs TRBV7-9 and TRBJ1-1; 7 positions match TRBD1. Germline V gene lookup returns CDR1 SEHNR and CDR2 FQNEAQ (reference sequence). V lost 3 bases, J lost 6 bases, and 7 bases stayed unmatched. The CDR3 sequence is 14 residues long. Written as DNA, the CDR3 is TGTGCCAGCAGCTTTTTGGGCAGGGGGTCTGAAGCTTTCTTT. Protein sequence: CASSFLGRGSEAFF.

The chain has TRBV18 and TRBJ1-5, with unresolved D. The CDR3 contains 14 residues. Trimming stripped 4 bases from V and 2 bases from J, with 9 bases between. Germline loops: CDR1 KGHSH, CDR2 LQKENI. CDR3 protein: CASSRGEGNQPQHF. Written as DNA, the CDR3 is TGTGCCAGCTCACGGGGAGAGGGCAATCAGCCCCAGCATTTT.

Regarding this clone: An end of the junction differs from the germline gene, which may be a read error. The V gene is TRBV7-9, the J gene TRBJ1-2; 12 bases line up with TRBD1. The germline gives CDR1 SEHNR, CDR2 FQNEAQ (reference sequence). The CDR3 has 17 amino acids. CDR3 sequence (DNA): TGTTCCAGCAGCTTAGCTCCAACCGGGACAGGGGGCGACGGCTACACCTTC. As protein: CSSSLAPTGTGGDGYTF.

The rearrangement uses TRBV19 and TRBJ2-5; possibly TRBD1 for D (6 bases). Germline CDR1 LNHDA, CDR2 SQIVND (reference sequence). This CDR3 region has 13 residues. Trimming removed 5 bases at V and 2 bases at J, with 9 bases between. CDR3 in amino acids: CASSVGAQETQYF. CDR3 nucleotides: TGTGCCAGTAGTGTGGGGGCTCAAGAGACCCAGTACTTC. The full variable domain, rest sourced from reference TRBV19 and TRBJ2-5, is DGGITQSPKYLFRKEGQNVTLSCEQNLNHDAMYWYRQDPGQGLRLIYYSQIVNDFQKGDIAEGYSVSREKKESFPLTVTSAQKNPTAFYLCASSVGAQETQYFGPGTRLLVL.

The chain uses TRBV2 and TRBJ2-7, with a tentative D call TRBD1 (6 bases). CDR3 length: 13 residues. Germline loops: CDR1 SNHLY, CDR2 FYNNEI. V gave up 8 bases and J gave up 4 bases, with 15 bases separating them. CDR3 residues: CASLTGTRYEQYF. The CDR3 DNA follows: TGTGCCAGCCTTACAGGGACCCGTTACGAGCAGTACTTC.

The rearrangement uses TRBV19 and TRBJ2-1; the match to TRBD2 covers 12 bases. V lost 8 bases to trimming and J lost 10 bases; unmatched junction nucleotides: 3. Germline-derived CDR1 and CDR2 are LNHDA and SQIVND (reference sequence). The CDR3 totals 12 residues. CDR3 residues: CASRLAGVEQFF. CDR3 DNA: TGTGCCAGTCGACTAGCGGGAGTGGAGCAGTTCTTC.

Points on this clone: One end of the junction does not line up with germline, which may come from a read error. The chain joins TRBV5-1 to TRBJ1-4, with a tentative D call TRBD1 (5 bases). CDR3 size: 15 residues. Germline lookup yields CDR1 SGHRS and CDR2 YFSETQ. The CDR3 region has the DNA TGCGCCGGCAGCTTGGGGTGGCAGGGAAATGAAAAACTGTTTTTT. This sequence encodes CAGSLGWQGNEKLFF.

This sequence joins TRBV5-8 and TRBJ2-7; TRBD1 matches at 7 bases. In germline, CDR1 is SGHTS, CDR2 YDEGEE. The CDR3 loop spans 13 amino acids. The J segment lost 4 bases and the V segment lost 1 base, leaving 2 bases of the junction unmatched. The CDR3 loop reads CASSLTGVYEQYF. Here the CDR3 DNA reads TGTGCCAGCAGCTTGACAGGGGTGTACGAGCAGTACTTC.